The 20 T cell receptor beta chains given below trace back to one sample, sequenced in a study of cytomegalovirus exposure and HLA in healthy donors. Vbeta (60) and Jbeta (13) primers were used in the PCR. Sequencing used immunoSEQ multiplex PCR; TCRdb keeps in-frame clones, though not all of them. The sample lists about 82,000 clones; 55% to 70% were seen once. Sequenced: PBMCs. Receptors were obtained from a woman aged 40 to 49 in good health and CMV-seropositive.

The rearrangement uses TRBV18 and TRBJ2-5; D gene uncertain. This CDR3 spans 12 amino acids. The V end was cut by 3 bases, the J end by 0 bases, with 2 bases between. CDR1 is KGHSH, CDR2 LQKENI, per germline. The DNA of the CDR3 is TGTGCCAGCTCACCCTACCAAGAGACCCAGTACTTC. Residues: CASSPYQETQYF.

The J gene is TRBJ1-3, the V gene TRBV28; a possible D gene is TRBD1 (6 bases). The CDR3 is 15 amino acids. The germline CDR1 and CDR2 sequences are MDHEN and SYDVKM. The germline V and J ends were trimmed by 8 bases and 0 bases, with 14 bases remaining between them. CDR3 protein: CASGSGTYSGNTIYF. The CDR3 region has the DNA TGTGCCAGCGGCTCTGGGACATACTCTGGAAACACCATATATTTT.

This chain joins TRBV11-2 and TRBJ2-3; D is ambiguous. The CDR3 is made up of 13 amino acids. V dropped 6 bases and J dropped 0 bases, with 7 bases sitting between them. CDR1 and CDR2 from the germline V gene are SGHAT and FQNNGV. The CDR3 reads CASSSPSTDTQYF. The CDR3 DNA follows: TGTGCCAGCAGTTCTCCTAGCACAGATACGCAGTATTTT.

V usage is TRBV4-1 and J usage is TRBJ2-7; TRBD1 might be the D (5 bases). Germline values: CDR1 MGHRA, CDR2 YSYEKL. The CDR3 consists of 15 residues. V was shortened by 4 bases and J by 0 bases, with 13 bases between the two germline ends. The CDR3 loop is CASSRLTVASYEQYF. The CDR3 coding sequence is TGCGCCAGCAGCCGCCTGACAGTTGCCTCCTACGAGCAGTACTTC.

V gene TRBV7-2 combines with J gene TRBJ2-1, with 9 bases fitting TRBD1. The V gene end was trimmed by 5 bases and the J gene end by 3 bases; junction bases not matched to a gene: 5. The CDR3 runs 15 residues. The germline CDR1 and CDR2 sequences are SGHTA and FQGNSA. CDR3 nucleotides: TGTGCCAGCAGCCTACAGGGGGCCTACTACAATGAGCAGTTCTTC. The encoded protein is CASSLQGAYYNEQFF.

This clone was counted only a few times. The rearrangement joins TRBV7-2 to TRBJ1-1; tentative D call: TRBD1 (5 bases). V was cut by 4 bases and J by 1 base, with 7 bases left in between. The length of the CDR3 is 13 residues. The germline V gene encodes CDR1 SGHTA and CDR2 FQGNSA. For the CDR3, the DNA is TGTGCCAGCAGCTGGACACCGAACACTGAAGCTTTCTTT. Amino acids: CASSWTPNTEAFF.

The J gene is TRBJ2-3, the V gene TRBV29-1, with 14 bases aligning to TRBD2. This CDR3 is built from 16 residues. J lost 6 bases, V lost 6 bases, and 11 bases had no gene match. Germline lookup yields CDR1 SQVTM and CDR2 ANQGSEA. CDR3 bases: TGCAGCGTAATGGGACTAGCGGGAGTAGTAGCTGATACGCAGTATTTT. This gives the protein CSVMGLAGVVADTQYF.

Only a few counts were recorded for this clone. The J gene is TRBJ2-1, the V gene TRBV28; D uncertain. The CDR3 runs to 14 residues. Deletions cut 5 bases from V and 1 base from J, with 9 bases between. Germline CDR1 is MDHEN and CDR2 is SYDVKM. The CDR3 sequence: CASSRLESYNEQFF. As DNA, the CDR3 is TGTGCCAGCAGTAGGCTAGAGTCCTACAATGAGCAGTTCTTC.

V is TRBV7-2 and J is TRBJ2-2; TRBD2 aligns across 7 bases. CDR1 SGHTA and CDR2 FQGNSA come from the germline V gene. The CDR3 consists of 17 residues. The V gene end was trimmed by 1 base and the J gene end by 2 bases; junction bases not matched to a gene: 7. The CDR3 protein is CASSLVEAGVNTGELFF. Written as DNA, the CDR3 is TGTGCCAGCAGCTTAGTGGAGGCGGGAGTTAACACCGGGGAGCTGTTTTTT.

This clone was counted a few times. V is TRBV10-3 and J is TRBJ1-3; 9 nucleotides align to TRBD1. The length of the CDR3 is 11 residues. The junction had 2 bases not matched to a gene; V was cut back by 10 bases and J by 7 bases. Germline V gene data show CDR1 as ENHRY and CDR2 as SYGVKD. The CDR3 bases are TGTGCCACCGGACAGGGGAACACCATATATTTT. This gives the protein CATGQGNTIYF.

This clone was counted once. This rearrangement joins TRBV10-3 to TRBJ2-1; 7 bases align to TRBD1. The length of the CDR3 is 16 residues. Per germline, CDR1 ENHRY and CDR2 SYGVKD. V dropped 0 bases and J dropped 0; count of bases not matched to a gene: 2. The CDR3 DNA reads TGTGCCATCAGTGAGTCGAGACAGGGCTCCTACAATGAGCAGTTCTTC. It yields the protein CAISESRQGSYNEQFF.

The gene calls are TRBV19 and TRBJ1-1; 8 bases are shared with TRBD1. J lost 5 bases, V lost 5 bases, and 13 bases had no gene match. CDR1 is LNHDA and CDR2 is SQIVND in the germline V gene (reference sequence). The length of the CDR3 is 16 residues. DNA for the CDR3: TGTGCCAGTAGTGTAGCGAACAGGGGGATGGGAACTGAAGCTTTCTTT. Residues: CASSVANRGMGTEAFF.

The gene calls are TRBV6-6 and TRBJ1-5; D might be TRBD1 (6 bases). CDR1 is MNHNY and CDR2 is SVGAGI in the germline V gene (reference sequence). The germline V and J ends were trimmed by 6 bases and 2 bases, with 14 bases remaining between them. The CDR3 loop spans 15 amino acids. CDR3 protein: CASSSQGLGNQPQHF. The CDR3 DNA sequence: TGTGCCAGCAGCTCTCAGGGGTTGGGCAATCAGCCCCAGCATTTT.

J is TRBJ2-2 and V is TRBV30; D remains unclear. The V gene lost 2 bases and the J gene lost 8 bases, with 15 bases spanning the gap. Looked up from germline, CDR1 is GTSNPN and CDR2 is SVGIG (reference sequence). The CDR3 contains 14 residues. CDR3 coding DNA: TGTGCCTGGAGTCCCGCCGAGGAGAAGGGGGAGCTGTTTTTT. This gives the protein CAWSPAEEKGELFF.

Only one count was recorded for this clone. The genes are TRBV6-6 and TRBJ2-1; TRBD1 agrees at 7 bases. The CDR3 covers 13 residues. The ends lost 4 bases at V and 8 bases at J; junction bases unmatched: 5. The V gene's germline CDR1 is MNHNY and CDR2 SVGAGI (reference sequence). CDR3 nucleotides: TGTGCCAGCAGTTCCACCCAGGGGGATGAGCAGTTCTTC. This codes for CASSSTQGDEQFF.

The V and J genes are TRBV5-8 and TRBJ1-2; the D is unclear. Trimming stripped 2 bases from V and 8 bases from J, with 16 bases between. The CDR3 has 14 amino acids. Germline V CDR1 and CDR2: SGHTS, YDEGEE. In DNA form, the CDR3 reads TGTGCCAGCAGCTTTGGTTTCACCCTCGGGGGCTACACCTTC. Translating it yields CASSFGFTLGGYTF.

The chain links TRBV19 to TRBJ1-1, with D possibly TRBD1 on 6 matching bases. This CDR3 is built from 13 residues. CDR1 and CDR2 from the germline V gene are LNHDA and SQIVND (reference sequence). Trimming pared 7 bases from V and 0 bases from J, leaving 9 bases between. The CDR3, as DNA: TGTGCCAGTACCGGACAGATGAACACTGAAGCTTTCTTT. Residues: CASTGQMNTEAFF.

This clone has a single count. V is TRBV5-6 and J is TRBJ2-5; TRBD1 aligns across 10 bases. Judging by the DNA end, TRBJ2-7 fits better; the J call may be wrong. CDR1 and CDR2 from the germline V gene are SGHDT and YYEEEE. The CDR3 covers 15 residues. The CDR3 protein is CASSRRDRGSYEQYF. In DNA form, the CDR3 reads TGTGCCAGCAGCCGTCGGGACAGGGGCTCCTACGAGCAGTACTTC.

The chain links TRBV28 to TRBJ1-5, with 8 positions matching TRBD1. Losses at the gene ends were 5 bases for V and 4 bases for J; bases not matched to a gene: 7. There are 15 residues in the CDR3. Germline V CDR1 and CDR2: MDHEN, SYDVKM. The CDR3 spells CASSPTGVGNQPQHF. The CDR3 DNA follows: TGTGCCAGCAGTCCGACAGGGGTAGGTAATCAGCCCCAGCATTTT.

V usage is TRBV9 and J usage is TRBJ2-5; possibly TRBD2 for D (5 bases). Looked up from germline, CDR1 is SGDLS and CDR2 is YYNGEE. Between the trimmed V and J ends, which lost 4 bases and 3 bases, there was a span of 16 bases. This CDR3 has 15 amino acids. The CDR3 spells CASSPGTTEEETQYF. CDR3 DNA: TGTGCCAGCAGCCCCGGTACCACGGAGGAAGAGACCCAGTACTTC.